A selection of T cell receptor beta chains follows, all from one sample in a study of blood T cell repertoires in COVID-19. Sequencing was performed with immunoSEQ multiplex PCR; in TCRdb, only in-frame clones are kept and a portion is missing. The table shows 150,000 or so clones, with around 84% occurring only once. The specimen was peripheral blood. Receptors originate from a woman aged 45-59 years with COVID-19, enrolled during active disease. The CDR3 runs from the conserved cysteine through the conserved F or W. A D gene is named only where the DNA matches it firmly. Size is stated for part of the rows, as once, few or many counts, or as a class when the clone is expanded.

j_call d_call clone_size v_call cdr3_aa cdr3_nt
TRBJ1-2 TRBD1 . TRBV6-2/TRBV6-3 CASSLRDRGYGYTF TGTGCCAGCAGTCTTCGAGACAGGGGCTATGGCTACACCTTC
TRBJ2-3 . . TRBV12-3/TRBV12-4 CASRPTATDTQYF TGTGCCAGCAGGCCGACAGCCACAGATACGCAGTATTTT
TRBJ2-7 . few TRBV5-1 CASSLDSGTSYEQYF TGCGCCAGCAGCCTGGATAGCGGTACCTCCTACGAGCAGTACTTC
TRBJ1-1 TRBD1 . TRBV3-1/TRBV3-2 CASSQGTGNTEAFF TGTGCCAGCAGCCAAGGGACAGGGAACACTGAAGCTTTCTTT
TRBJ1-4 TRBD1 . TRBV18 CASSPRAGTDEKLFF TGTGCCAGCTCACCACGAGCCGGGACAGATGAAAAACTGTTTTTT
TRBJ2-7 . . TRBV27 CASSLSDTGYEQYF TGTGCCAGCAGTTTATCGGATACAGGGTACGAGCAGTACTTC
TRBJ2-3 TRBD2 . TRBV12-5 CASGLYPGLALTDTQYF TGTGCTAGTGGTTTGTATCCGGGACTAGCCCTAACAGATACGCAGTATTTT
TRBJ1-1 . . TRBV2 CASSVVSDSRAEAFF TGTGCCAGCAGTGTAGTTTCCGACTCACGGGCTGAAGCTTTCTTT
TRBJ2-2 TRBD2 . TRBV5-4 CASSFAGVNTGELFF TGTGCCAGCAGCTTTGCGGGGGTGAACACCGGGGAGCTGTTTTTT
TRBJ2-7 . once TRBV25-1 CASSGNRQWQYF TGTGCCAGCAGTGGGAATCGACAGTGGCAGTACTTC
TRBJ1-1 . . TRBV4-1 CASSQEGLGGTEAFF TGCGCCAGCAGCCAAGAAGGGCTGGGAGGGACTGAAGCTTTCTTT
TRBJ2-7 TRBD1 . TRBV30 CAWSPWDRGLYEQYF TGTGCCTGGAGTCCGTGGGACAGGGGGCTCTACGAGCAGTACTTC
TRBJ1-4 . many TRBV7-2 CASSLDVRSLFF TGTGCCAGCAGCCTCGATGTGAGGTCCCTGTTTTTT
TRBJ2-3 . . TRBV27 CASKTGWRQGGDTQYF TGTGCCAGCAAGACCGGATGGCGGCAGGGGGGAGATACGCAGTATTTT
TRBJ1-2 . . TRBV27 CASPGAPFAAGYTF TGTGCCAGCCCAGGGGCCCCGTTTGCCGCTGGCTACACCTTC
TRBJ1-5 . . TRBV2 CASSEGGGGQPQHF TGTGCCAGCAGTGAGGGGGGGGGCGGCCAGCCCCAGCATTTT
TRBJ1-2 . once TRBV6-1 CASSESVPGGYTF TGTGCCAGCAGTGAAAGTGTCCCGGGAGGCTACACCTTC
TRBJ2-1 TRBD2 . TRBV11-3 CASSPGLAANSYNEQFF TGTGCCAGCAGCCCTGGACTAGCGGCAAACTCCTACAATGAGCAGTTCTTC
TRBJ2-4 TRBD2 . TRBV6-6 CASSYRGGNIQYF TGTGCCAGCAGTTACCGGGGGGGGAACATTCAGTACTTC
TRBJ1-6 . . TRBV9 CASSVEAGKSPLHF TGTGCCAGCAGCGTAGAAGCAGGGAAATCACCCCTCCACTTT